Listed below are T cell receptor beta chains from one sample, sequenced in a study of OX40 agonist ivuxolimab in advanced cancers. This table comes from immunoSEQ multiplex PCR, and its TCRdb copy is limited to in-frame clones, with some not included. The sample shows 60,000 to 90,000 clones, roughly 81% of them seen only once. Sample: CD4+ or CD8+ T cells sorted from blood, taken in a trial of the OX40 agonist ivuxolimab. Receptors originate from an adult with an advanced solid tumor such as melanoma, head and neck, liver or kidney cancer. CDR3s include the opening cysteine and the closing phenylalanine or tryptophan. The order of the fields is D gene, CDR3 length, J gene, V gene, clone size, CDR3 DNA, CDR3 protein. D genes are given only for firm matches. Rows give clone size only sometimes, using once, few, many, or a class for an expanded clone.

D: .
length: 17
J: TRBJ1-1
V: TRBV15
size: .
DNA: TGTGCCACCAGCAGGGATCCGCACCTGTATCAAAACACTGAAGCTTTCTTT
CDR3: CATSRDPHLYQNTEAFF

D: TRBD2
length: 12
J: TRBJ2-1
V: TRBV7-9
size: once
DNA: TGTGGGAGCGGGAGCTCCTACAATGAGCAGTTCTTC
CDR3: CGSGSSYNEQFF

D: TRBD1
length: 15
J: TRBJ2-2
V: TRBV5-1
size: .
DNA: TGCGCCAGCAGCTTGACGACAGGGGGCACCGGGGAGCTGTTTTTT
CDR3: CASSLTTGGTGELFF

D: TRBD2
length: 17
J: TRBJ2-1
V: TRBV4-1
size: .
DNA: TGCGCCAGCAGCCAAGATGGACTAGCGGGGGGGCGTAATGAGCAGTTCTTC
CDR3: CASSQDGLAGGRNEQFF

D: .
length: 15
J: TRBJ2-7
V: TRBV27
size: .
DNA: TGTGCCAGCAGCCTAGGGGGAAAACTCCCCTACGAGCAGTACTTC
CDR3: CASSLGGKLPYEQYF

D: .
length: 14
J: TRBJ2-1
V: TRBV7-9
size: .
DNA: TGTGCCAGCAGCTCCGAGCGAAGGCACAATGAGCAGTTCTTC
CDR3: CASSSERRHNEQFF

D: .
length: 14
J: TRBJ2-7
V: TRBV5-4
size: .
DNA: TGTGCCAGCAGCTGGGGGACGGAATCCTACGAGCAGTACTTC
CDR3: CASSWGTESYEQYF

D: TRBD2
length: 16
J: TRBJ2-1
V: TRBV9
size: .
DNA: TGTGCCAGCAGCGTTTGGGAGACTAGCGGTTACAATGAGCAGTTCTTC
CDR3: CASSVWETSGYNEQFF

D: TRBD1
length: 14
J: TRBJ2-2
V: TRBV27
size: .
DNA: TGTGCCACCTCGGAGACAGGGATGACCGGGGAGCTGTTTTTT
CDR3: CATSETGMTGELFF

D: .
length: 15
J: TRBJ1-1
V: TRBV4-3
size: .
DNA: TGCGCCAGCAGCCAAGGGGCGGGGAGGGACACTGAAGCTTTCTTT
CDR3: CASSQGAGRDTEAFF